This T cell receptor (beta chain) was sequenced during a study of memory CD4+ T cells and cytomegalovirus serostatus. Study as a whole: Of the healthy Belgian adults, 8 to 10 were CMV seropositive and about 24 seronegative.

Data came from immunoSEQ multiplex PCR; TCRdb stores just in-frame clones and leaves some out. The data show about 27,000 clones, about four fifths seen once. Concerning this clone: Its target is not known.

Points from the study as a whole: CMV serostatus prediction reached median AUC roughly 0.95, or 0.91 with US-trained model.

This CDR3 has 14 residues. The V end was cut by 5 bases, the J end by 3 bases, with 14 bases between. CDR1 and CDR2 (germline): MDHEN, SYDVKM. Single viable CD3+CD4+CD8-CD45RO+ cells were sorted as the memory CD4+ T cells. CMV serostatus came from serum IgG against pp150, pp28, p38, p52. Specimen: memory CD4+ T cells from blood. The V call is TRBV28, the J call TRBJ2-7; TRBD2 might be the D (5 bases). The source is an adult in good health and CMV-seronegative. The CDR3 coding sequence is TGTGCCAGCAGTATCCAACCTGGACTCTACGAGCAGTACTTC. It translates to CASSIQPGLYEQYF.